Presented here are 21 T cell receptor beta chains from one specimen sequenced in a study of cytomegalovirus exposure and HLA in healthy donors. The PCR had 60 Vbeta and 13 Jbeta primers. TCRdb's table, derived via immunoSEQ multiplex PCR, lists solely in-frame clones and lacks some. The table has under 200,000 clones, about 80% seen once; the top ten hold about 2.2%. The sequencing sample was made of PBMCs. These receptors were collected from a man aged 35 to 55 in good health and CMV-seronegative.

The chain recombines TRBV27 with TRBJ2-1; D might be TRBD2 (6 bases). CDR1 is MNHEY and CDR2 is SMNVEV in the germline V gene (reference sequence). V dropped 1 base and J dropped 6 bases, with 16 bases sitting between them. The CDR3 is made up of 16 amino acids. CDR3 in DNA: TGTGCCAGCAGTTTATTGGGACTCAACCCGGGCAATGAGCAGTTCTTC. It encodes CASSLLGLNPGNEQFF.

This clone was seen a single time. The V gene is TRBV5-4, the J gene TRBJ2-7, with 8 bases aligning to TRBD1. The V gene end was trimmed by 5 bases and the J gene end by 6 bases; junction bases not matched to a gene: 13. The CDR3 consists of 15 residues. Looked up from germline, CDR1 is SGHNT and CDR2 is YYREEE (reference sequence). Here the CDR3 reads CASSATQGASGEQYF. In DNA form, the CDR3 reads TGTGCCAGCAGTGCTACGCAGGGGGCTTCGGGCGAGCAGTACTTC. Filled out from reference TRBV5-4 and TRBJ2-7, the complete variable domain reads ETGVTQSPTHLIKTRGQQVTLRCSSQSGHNTVSWYQQALGQGPQFIFQYYREEENGRGNFPPRFSGLQFPNYSSELNVNALELDDSALYLCASSATQGASGEQYFGPGTRLTVT.

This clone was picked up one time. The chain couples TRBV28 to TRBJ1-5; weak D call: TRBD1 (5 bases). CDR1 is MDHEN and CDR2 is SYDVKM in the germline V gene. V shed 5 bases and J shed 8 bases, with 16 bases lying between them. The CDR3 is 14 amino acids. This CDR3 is CASSLAGPRKPQHF. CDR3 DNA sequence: TGTGCCAGCAGTCTAGCGGGGCCCAGGAAGCCCCAGCATTTT.

The CDR3 loop reads CASSRTGVGNYGYTF. Here the CDR3 DNA reads TGTGCCAGCAGTAGGACAGGGGTGGGAAACTATGGCTACACCTTC. The rearrangement uses TRBV6-4 and TRBJ1-2; 9 positions agree with TRBD1. CDR1 and CDR2 from the germline V gene are MRHNA and SNTAGT. The CDR3 is 15 amino acids. J lost 2 bases, V lost 5 bases, and 6 bases had no gene match.

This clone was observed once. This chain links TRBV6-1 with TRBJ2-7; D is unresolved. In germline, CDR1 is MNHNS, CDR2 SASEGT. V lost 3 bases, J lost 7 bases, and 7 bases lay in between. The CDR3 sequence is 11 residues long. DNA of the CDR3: TGTGCCAGCAGTGACCACACGGAGCAGTACTTC. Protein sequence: CASSDHTEQYF.

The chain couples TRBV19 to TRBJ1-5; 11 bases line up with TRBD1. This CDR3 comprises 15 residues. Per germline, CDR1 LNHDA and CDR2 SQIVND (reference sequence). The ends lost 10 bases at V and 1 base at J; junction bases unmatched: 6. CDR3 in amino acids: CATGTGGMSNQPQHF. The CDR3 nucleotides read TGTGCCACTGGGACAGGGGGGATGAGCAATCAGCCCCAGCATTTT.

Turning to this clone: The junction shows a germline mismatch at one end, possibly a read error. DNA of the CDR3: TGTGCCAGCAGCTTCAGGGTCACCCTCTCTGGGGCCAACGGCCTGACTTTC. It is translated as CASSFRVTLSGANGLTF. This sequence joins TRBV5-4 and TRBJ2-6, with D perhaps matching TRBD1 (5 bases). Looked up from germline, CDR1 is SGHNT and CDR2 is YYREEE (reference sequence). The CDR3 sequence is 17 residues long.

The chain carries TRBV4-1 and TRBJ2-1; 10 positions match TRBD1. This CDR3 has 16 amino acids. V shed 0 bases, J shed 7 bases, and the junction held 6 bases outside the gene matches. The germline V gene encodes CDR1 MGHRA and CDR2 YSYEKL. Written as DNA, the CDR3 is TGCGCCAGCAGCCAAGAGACAGGGGGCGAGGGTAATGAGCAGTTCTTC. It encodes CASSQETGGEGNEQFF.

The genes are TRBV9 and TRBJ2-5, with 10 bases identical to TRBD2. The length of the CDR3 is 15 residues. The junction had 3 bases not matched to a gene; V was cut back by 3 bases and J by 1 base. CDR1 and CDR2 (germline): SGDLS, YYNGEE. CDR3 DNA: TGTGCCAGCAGCGCGACTAGCGGGTCCCAAGAGACCCAGTACTTC. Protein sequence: CASSATSGSQETQYF.

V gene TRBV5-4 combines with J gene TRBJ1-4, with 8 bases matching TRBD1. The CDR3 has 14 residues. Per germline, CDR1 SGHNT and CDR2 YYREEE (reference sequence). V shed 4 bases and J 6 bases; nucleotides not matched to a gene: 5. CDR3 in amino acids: CASSRNRGDEKLFF. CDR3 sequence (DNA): TGTGCCAGCAGCCGGAACAGGGGGGATGAAAAACTGTTTTTT.

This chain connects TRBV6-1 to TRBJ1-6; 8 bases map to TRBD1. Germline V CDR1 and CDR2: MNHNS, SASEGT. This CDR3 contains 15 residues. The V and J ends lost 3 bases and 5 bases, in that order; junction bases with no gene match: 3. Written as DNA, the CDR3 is TGTGCCAGCAGTGATGGACAGGGCGATAATTCACCCCTCCACTTT. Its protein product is CASSDGQGDNSPLHF.

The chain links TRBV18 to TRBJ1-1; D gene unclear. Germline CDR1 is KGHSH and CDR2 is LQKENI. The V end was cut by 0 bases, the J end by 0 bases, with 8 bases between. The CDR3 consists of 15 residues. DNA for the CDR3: TGTGCCAGCTCACCACCCTCACAGATGAACACTGAAGCTTTCTTT. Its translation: CASSPPSQMNTEAFF.

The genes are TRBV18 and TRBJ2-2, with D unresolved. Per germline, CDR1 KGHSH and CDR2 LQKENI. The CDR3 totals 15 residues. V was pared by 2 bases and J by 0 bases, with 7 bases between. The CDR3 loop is CASSPIHSNTGELFF. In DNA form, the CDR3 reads TGTGCCAGCTCACCAATCCACTCGAACACCGGGGAGCTGTTTTTT.

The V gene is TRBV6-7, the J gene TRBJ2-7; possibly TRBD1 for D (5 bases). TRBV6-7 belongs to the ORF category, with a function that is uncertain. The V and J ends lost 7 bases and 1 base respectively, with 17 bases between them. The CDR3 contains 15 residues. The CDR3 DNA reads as TGTGCCAGCACTCCTAGGGCACAGGTATCCTACGAGCAGTACTTC. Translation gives CASTPRAQVSYEQYF.

CDR3 sequence reads: CASSFQLAGNEKLFF. The CDR3 nucleotides are TGTGCCAGCAGTTTTCAATTGGCGGGCAATGAAAAACTGTTTTTT. V gene TRBV25-1 combines with J gene TRBJ1-4; D is unresolved. Deletions cut 5 bases from V and 5 bases from J, with 15 bases between. In germline, CDR1 is MGHDK, CDR2 SYGVNS. This CDR3 region has 15 residues.

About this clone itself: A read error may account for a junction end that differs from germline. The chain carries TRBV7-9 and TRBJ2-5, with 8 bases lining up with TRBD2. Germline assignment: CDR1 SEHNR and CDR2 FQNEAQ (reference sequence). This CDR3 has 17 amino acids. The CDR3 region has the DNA TGTTCCAGCAGCATTGCTAACGGGAGGGCCCCTAGAGAGACCCAGTACTTC. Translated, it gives CSSSIANGRAPRETQYF. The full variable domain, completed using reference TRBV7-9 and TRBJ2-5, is DTGVSQNPRHKITKRGQNVTFRCDPISEHNRLYWYRQTLGQGPEFLTYFQNEAQLEKSRLLSDRFSAERPKGSFSTLEIQRTEQGDSAMYLCSSSIANGRAPRETQYFGPGTRLLVL.

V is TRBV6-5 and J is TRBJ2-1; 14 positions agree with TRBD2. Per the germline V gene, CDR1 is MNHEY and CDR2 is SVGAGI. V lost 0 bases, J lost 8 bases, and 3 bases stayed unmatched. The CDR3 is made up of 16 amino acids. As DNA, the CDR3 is TGTGCCAGCAGTTACTCGGGACTAGCGGGGGCGGATGAGCAGTTCTTC. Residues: CASSYSGLAGADEQFF.

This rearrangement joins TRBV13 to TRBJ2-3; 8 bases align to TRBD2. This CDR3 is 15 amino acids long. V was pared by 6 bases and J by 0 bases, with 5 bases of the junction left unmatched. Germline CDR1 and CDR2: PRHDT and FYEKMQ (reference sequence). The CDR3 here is CASSKLAESTDTQYF. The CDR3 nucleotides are TGTGCCAGCAGTAAACTAGCGGAAAGCACAGATACGCAGTATTTT.

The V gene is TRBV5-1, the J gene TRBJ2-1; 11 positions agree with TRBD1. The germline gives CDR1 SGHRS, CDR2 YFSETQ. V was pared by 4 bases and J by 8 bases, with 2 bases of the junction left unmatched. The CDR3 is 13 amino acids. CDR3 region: CASSRTGGDEQFF. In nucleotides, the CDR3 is TGCGCCAGCAGCAGGACAGGGGGCGATGAGCAGTTCTTC. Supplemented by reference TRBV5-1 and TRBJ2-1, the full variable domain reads KAGVTQTPRYLIKTRGQQVTLSCSPISGHRSVSWYQQTPGQGLQFLFEYFSETQRNKGNFPGRFSGRQFSNSRSEMNVSTLELGDSALYLCASSRTGGDEQFFGPGTRLTVL.

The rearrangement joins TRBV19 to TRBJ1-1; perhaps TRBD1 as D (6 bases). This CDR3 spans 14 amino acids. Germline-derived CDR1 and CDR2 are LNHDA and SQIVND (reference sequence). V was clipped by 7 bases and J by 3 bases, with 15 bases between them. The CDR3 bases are TGTGCCAGTACGGACCAGGGGATAGACACTGAAGCTTTCTTT. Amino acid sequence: CASTDQGIDTEAFF.

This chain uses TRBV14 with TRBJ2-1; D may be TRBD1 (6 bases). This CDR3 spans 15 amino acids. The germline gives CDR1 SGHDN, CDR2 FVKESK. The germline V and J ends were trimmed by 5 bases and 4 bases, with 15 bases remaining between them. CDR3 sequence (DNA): TGTGCCAGCAGCACAGACAGGCCCCCTTACAATGAGCAGTTCTTC. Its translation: CASSTDRPPYNEQFF. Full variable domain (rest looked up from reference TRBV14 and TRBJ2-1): EAGVTQFPSHSVIEKGQTVTLRCDPISGHDNLYWYRRVMGKEIKFLLHFVKESKQDESGMPNNRFLAERTGGTYSTLKVQPAELEDSGVYFCASSTDRPPYNEQFFGPGTRLTVL.